Given below is one T cell receptor (beta chain) in context. Its antigen is undetermined. Using immunoSEQ multiplex PCR, the repertoire was profiled, and TCRdb retains in-frame clones only, with some absent. The data contain almost 250,000 clones, roughly 70% of them singletons. This record belongs to a study of cytotoxic CD8 clonotypes in ibrutinib-treated CLL. This CDR3 is 12 amino acids long. Germline V CDR1 and CDR2: SSHAT, FNYEAQ (reference sequence). Study observations and caveats: Elevated clonality accompanied ibrutinib response, with a return toward baseline values at progression.

This TCR came from a human donor with chronic lymphocytic leukemia. J is TRBJ1-3 and V is TRBV7-7, with D perhaps matching TRBD1 (5 bases). Specimen: PBMCs, collected after 24 months of ibrutinib treatment. CDR3 nucleotides: TGTGCTTGGGGCAATGCTGGAAACACCATATATTTT. The encoded protein is CAWGNAGNTIYF.